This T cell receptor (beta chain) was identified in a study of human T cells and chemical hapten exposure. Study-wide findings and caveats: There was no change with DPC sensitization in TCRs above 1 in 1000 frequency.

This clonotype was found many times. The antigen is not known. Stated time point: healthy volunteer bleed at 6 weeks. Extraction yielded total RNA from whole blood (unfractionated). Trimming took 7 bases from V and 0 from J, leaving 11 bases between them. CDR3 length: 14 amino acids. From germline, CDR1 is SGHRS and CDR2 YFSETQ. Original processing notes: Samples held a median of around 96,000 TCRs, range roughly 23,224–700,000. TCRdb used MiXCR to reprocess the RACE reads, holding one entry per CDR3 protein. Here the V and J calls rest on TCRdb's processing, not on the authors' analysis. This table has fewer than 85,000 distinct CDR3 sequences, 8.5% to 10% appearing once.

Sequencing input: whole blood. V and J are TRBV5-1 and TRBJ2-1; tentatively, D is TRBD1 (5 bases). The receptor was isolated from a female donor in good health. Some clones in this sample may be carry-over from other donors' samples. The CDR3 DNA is TGCGCCAGCTATCAAGGGGACTCCTACAATGAGCAGTTCTTC. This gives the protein CASYQGDSYNEQFF.